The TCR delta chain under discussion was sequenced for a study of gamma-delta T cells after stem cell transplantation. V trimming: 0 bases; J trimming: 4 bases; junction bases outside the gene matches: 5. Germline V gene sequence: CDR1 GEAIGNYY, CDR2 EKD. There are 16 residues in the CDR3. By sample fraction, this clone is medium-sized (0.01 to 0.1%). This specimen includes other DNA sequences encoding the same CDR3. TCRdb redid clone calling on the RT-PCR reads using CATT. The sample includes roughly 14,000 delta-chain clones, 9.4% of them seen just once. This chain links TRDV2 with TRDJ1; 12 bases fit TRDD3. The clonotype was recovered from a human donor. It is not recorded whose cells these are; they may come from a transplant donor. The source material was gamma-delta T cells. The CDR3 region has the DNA TGTGCCTGTGACACCGTTCTGGGGGATACGCGCGATAAACTCATCTTT. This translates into CACDTVLGDTRDKLIF.